These 27 T cell receptor beta chains share one sample of origin, sequenced in a study of cytomegalovirus exposure and HLA in healthy donors. Measured with immunoSEQ multiplex PCR; TCRdb has only the in-frame clones, and not every one. The sample has roughly 100,000 clones, roughly 85% seen once. Sequencing was performed on PBMCs. The source is a man in his late teens or twenties in good health and CMV-seropositive.

The CDR3 reads CASSSLGGAVTDTQYF. The CDR3 DNA sequence: TGTGCCAGCAGCTCGCTCGGGGGGGCTGTCACAGATACGCAGTATTTT. The chain carries TRBV13 and TRBJ2-3; 8 bases match TRBD2. Germline trimming cut 4 bases from V and 2 bases from J; bases unmatched to any gene: 8. CDR3 length equals 16 residues. Per the germline V gene, CDR1 is PRHDT and CDR2 is FYEKMQ (reference sequence).

The chain employs TRBV2 and TRBJ2-1, with 8 bases fitting TRBD1. This CDR3 spans 14 amino acids. V was pared by 4 bases and J by 5 bases, with 4 bases of the junction left unmatched. Germline CDR1 is SNHLY and CDR2 is FYNNEI. The CDR3, as DNA: TGTGCCAGCAGTGCCCTGACAGGGGACAATGAGCAGTTCTTC. This codes for CASSALTGDNEQFF.

This sequence joins TRBV6-5 and TRBJ1-5, with TRBD1 identical over 7 bases. Germline CDR1 is MNHEY and CDR2 is SVGAGI. This CDR3 has 14 amino acids. The V and J ends lost 6 bases and 7 bases, in that order; junction bases with no gene match: 9. The CDR3 here is CASSTTGMEQPQHF. For the CDR3, the DNA is TGTGCCAGCAGCACGACAGGGATGGAGCAGCCCCAGCATTTT.

The genes are TRBV11-2 and TRBJ2-7, with a tentative D call TRBD2 (7 bases). Germline CDR1 and CDR2: SGHAT and FQNNGV. CDR3 length equals 15 residues. V gave up 4 bases and J gave up 2 bases, with 15 bases separating them. The CDR3, as DNA: TGTGCCAGCAGCTCCGAGGGGGGGACGACCTACGAGCAGTACTTC. Translated, it gives CASSSEGGTTYEQYF.

This chain uses TRBV2 with TRBJ2-3; the D gene is possibly TRBD1 (6 bases). The CDR3 sequence is 15 residues long. The V gene lost 5 bases and the J gene lost 0 bases, with 12 bases spanning the gap. Germline V gene sequence: CDR1 SNHLY, CDR2 FYNNEI. In DNA form, the CDR3 reads TGTGCCAGCAGTCCGATACAGGGTAGCACAGATACGCAGTATTTT. Its protein is CASSPIQGSTDTQYF.

The J gene is TRBJ2-1, the V gene TRBV19; 12 positions agree with TRBD1. The CDR3 is 15 amino acids. V lost 3 bases to trimming and J lost 5 bases; unmatched junction nucleotides: 2. CDR1 and CDR2 (germline): LNHDA, SQIVND (reference sequence). The CDR3 spells CASSIGTGGNNEQFF. The CDR3 bases are TGTGCCAGTAGTATCGGGACAGGGGGCAACAATGAGCAGTTCTTC.

The J gene is TRBJ1-4, the V gene TRBV19; 8 bases are shared with TRBD1. The CDR3 sequence is 15 residues long. Germline V gene sequence: CDR1 LNHDA, CDR2 SQIVND (reference sequence). The V gene end was trimmed by 3 bases and the J gene end by 2 bases; junction bases not matched to a gene: 2. CDR3 protein: CASSIRTGTNEKLFF. In nucleotides, the CDR3 is TGTGCCAGTAGTATCAGGACAGGGACTAATGAAAAACTGTTTTTT.

V usage is TRBV5-6 and J usage is TRBJ2-5, with 14 nucleotides matching TRBD2. The V segment lost 0 bases and the J segment 2 bases; nucleotides outside the gene matches: 6. This CDR3 is 18 amino acids long. Germline loops: CDR1 SGHDT, CDR2 YYEEEE. CDR3 bases: TGTGCCAGCAGCTTGGGACTAGCGGGAGGGCCGGGGCAAGAGACCCAGTACTTC. Protein product: CASSLGLAGGPGQETQYF.

This sequence joins TRBV7-9 and TRBJ1-1; the match to TRBD1 covers 7 bases. Germline V gene lookup returns CDR1 SEHNR and CDR2 FQNEAQ (reference sequence). CDR3 length: 16 amino acids. The V and J ends lost 9 bases and 0 bases, in that order; junction bases with no gene match: 13. This CDR3 reads CASRYQGGGMNTEAFF. CDR3 in DNA: TGTGCCAGTCGGTACCAGGGGGGTGGGATGAACACTGAAGCTTTCTTT. Based on the CDR3 plus reference TRBV7-9 and TRBJ1-1, the full variable domain is DTGVSQNPRHKITKRGQNVTFRCDPISEHNRLYWYRQTLGQGPEFLTYFQNEAQLEKSRLLSDRFSAERPKGSFSTLEIQRTEQGDSAMYLCASRYQGGGMNTEAFFGQGTRLTVV.

CDR3 region: CASSFNRGHEQYV. The DNA of the CDR3 is TGTGCCAGCAGTTTTAACAGGGGGCACGAGCAGTACGTC. The chain uses TRBV27 and TRBJ2-7; 9 nucleotides agree with TRBD1. Germline V gene sequence: CDR1 MNHEY, CDR2 SMNVEV (reference sequence). This CDR3 region has 13 residues. V dropped 3 bases and J dropped 5; count of bases not matched to a gene: 2.

The V and J genes are TRBV10-3 and TRBJ2-3; 7 positions match TRBD1. Germline assignment: CDR1 ENHRY and CDR2 SYGVKD. V was pared by 7 bases and J by 2 bases, with 6 bases of the junction left unmatched. The CDR3 loop spans 14 amino acids. CDR3 amino acids: CAINTGTVTDTQYF. The CDR3 DNA sequence: TGTGCCATCAACACCGGGACAGTCACAGATACGCAGTATTTT.

This clone was picked up one time. The chain combines TRBV12-5 with TRBJ2-3; the D gene is possibly TRBD1 (6 bases). This CDR3 has 14 amino acids. V lost 6 bases and J 1 base, leaving 11 bases between the germline ends. Germline CDR1 reads LGHNT; CDR2 reads FRNRAP. The CDR3: CASGRGFGTDTQYF. DNA of the CDR3: TGTGCTAGTGGGAGGGGGTTCGGCACAGATACGCAGTATTTT. Drawing the rest from reference TRBV12-5 and TRBJ2-3, the complete variable domain is DARVTQTPRHKVTEMGQEVTMRCQPILGHNTVFWYRQTMMQGLELLAYFRNRAPLDDSGMPKDRFSAEMPDATLATLKIQPSEPRDSAVYFCASGRGFGTDTQYFGPGTRLTVL.

The chain recombines TRBV6-1 with TRBJ2-5; TRBD2 might be the D (5 bases). V was cut by 1 base and J by 5 bases, with 8 bases left in between. The CDR3 runs to 13 residues. Germline V gene data show CDR1 as MNHNS and CDR2 as SASEGT. CDR3 nucleotides: TGTGCCAGCAGTGAAGACCGGAGGGAGACCCAGTACTTC. Amino acids: CASSEDRRETQYF.

This rearrangement joins TRBV5-1 to TRBJ2-1; perhaps TRBD1 as D (5 bases). Germline loops: CDR1 SGHRS, CDR2 YFSETQ. The V end lost 2 bases, the J end lost 5 bases, and 8 bases lay between the germline ends. CDR3 length: 13 amino acids. DNA for the CDR3: TGCGCCAGCAGCTTAGACAGCAACAATGAGCAGTTCTTC. This sequence encodes CASSLDSNNEQFF.

This clone came up once. V is TRBV13 and J is TRBJ1-1; D remains ambiguous. V lost 6 bases to trimming and J lost 6 bases, with 11 bases between them. CDR3 length equals 12 residues. Germline CDR1 PRHDT, CDR2 FYEKMQ (reference sequence). The CDR3 DNA follows: TGTGCCAGCAGTTTCTCCGGGGCTGAAGCTTTCTTT. This gives the protein CASSFSGAEAFF.

A single count supports this clone. The genes are TRBV6-5 and TRBJ1-4; 8 nucleotides agree with TRBD1. Germline V CDR1 and CDR2: MNHEY, SVGAGI. This CDR3 spans 16 amino acids. The trim removed 6 bases at V and 2 bases at J, leaving 8 bases unmatched. The DNA of the CDR3 is TGTGCCAGCAGATACAGGGGGGGGACGACTAATGAAAAACTGTTTTTT. This codes for CASRYRGGTTNEKLFF.

The CDR3 sequence is CASSVSSGSQETQYF. As DNA, the CDR3 is TGTGCCAGCAGCGTGTCTAGCGGGAGTCAAGAGACCCAGTACTTC. The chain combines TRBV9 with TRBJ2-5; 10 bases match TRBD2. The ends lost 2 bases at V and 2 bases at J; junction bases unmatched: 3. The CDR3 sequence is 15 residues long. The germline CDR1 and CDR2 sequences are SGDLS and YYNGEE.

V usage is TRBV19 and J usage is TRBJ2-3; tentatively, D is TRBD2 (5 bases). V was cut by 3 bases and J by 4 bases, with 14 bases left in between. Looked up from germline, CDR1 is LNHDA and CDR2 is SQIVND (reference sequence). The CDR3 runs to 15 residues. This chain's CDR3 is CASSIFPGGPDTQYF. CDR3 nucleotide sequence: TGTGCCAGTAGTATTTTCCCCGGCGGGCCAGATACGCAGTATTTT.

The J gene is TRBJ2-2, the V gene TRBV2; perhaps TRBD1 as D (5 bases). This CDR3 is built from 14 residues. V lost 0 bases and J lost 5, with 7 bases in between. Germline loops: CDR1 SNHLY, CDR2 FYNNEI. The CDR3 spells CASSEARVTGELFF. CDR3 DNA: TGTGCCAGCAGTGAAGCCAGGGTAACCGGGGAGCTGTTTTTT.

The chain combines TRBV4-2 with TRBJ2-2; D is ambiguous. Germline V gene lookup returns CDR1 LGHNA and CDR2 YNFKEQ. V lost 0 bases to trimming and J lost 0 bases, with 8 bases between them. CDR3 length: 16 residues. The CDR3 here is CASSQETYSNTGELFF. As DNA, the CDR3 is TGTGCCAGCAGCCAAGAAACTTACTCGAACACCGGGGAGCTGTTTTTT.

V gene TRBV6-1 combines with J gene TRBJ2-7, with 9 positions matching TRBD2. After removal of 2 bases from V and 6 bases from J, the junction contained 8 bases not matched to a gene. The CDR3 is 15 amino acids. Germline V gives CDR1 MNHNS, CDR2 SASEGT. Here the CDR3 reads CASSERGGRAGEQYF. For the CDR3, the DNA is TGTGCCAGCAGTGAAAGGGGCGGGAGGGCCGGCGAGCAGTACTTC.

The chain recombines TRBV5-4 with TRBJ2-7, with 11 positions matching TRBD2. The CDR3 has 16 amino acids. CDR1 is SGHNT and CDR2 is YYREEE in the germline V gene (reference sequence). J lost 2 bases, V lost 0 bases, and 4 bases had no gene match. Here the CDR3 DNA reads TGTGCCAGCAGCTTGGTGGGGACTAGCGGCACCTACGAGCAGTACTTC. Residues: CASSLVGTSGTYEQYF.

The rearrangement uses TRBV29-1 and TRBJ2-1; TRBD1 aligns across 8 bases. CDR1 and CDR2 from the germline V gene are SQVTM and ANQGSEA. With V trimmed by 5 bases and J by 4 bases, 10 bases remained unmatched. The CDR3 totals 15 residues. CDR3 region: CSVPPWDRPYNEQFF. The CDR3 DNA reads TGCAGCGTTCCACCGTGGGACAGGCCTTACAATGAGCAGTTCTTC.

This clone was observed a few times. The J gene is TRBJ2-2, the V gene TRBV10-3; D might be TRBD2 (7 bases). The CDR3 consists of 13 residues. Germline V gene sequence: CDR1 ENHRY, CDR2 SYGVKD. The V end was cut by 6 bases, the J end by 5 bases, with 10 bases between. CDR3 in amino acids: CAISKGGTGELFF. The CDR3 DNA reads TGTGCCATCAGCAAGGGGGGGACCGGGGAGCTGTTTTTT.

V gene TRBV28 combines with J gene TRBJ2-5, with a tentative D call TRBD1 (7 bases). Germline loops: CDR1 MDHEN, CDR2 SYDVKM. The CDR3 extends over 15 amino acids. V was cut by 3 bases and J by 5 bases, with 16 bases left in between. The CDR3 region has the DNA TGTGCCAGCAGTTTTGGTCAGGGGGGTTCCGAGACCCAGTACTTC. Protein sequence: CASSFGQGGSETQYF.

The chain has TRBV15 and TRBJ1-1; D possibly corresponds to TRBD1 (6 bases). Per the germline V gene, CDR1 is LNHNV and CDR2 is YYDKDF (reference sequence). V lost 1 base and J lost 12, with 15 bases in between. The CDR3 consists of 13 residues. The CDR3 coding sequence is TGTGCCACCAGCAGAGGGGGGGGCGGAGTGCCTTTCTTT. Translated: CATSRGGGGVPFF. Drawing the rest from reference TRBV15 and TRBJ1-1, the complete variable domain is DAMVIQNPRYQVTQFGKPVTLSCSQTLNHNVMYWYQQKSSQAPKLLFHYYDKDFNNEADTPDNFQSRRPNTSFCFLDIRSPGLGDTAMYLCATSRGGGGVPFFGQGTRLTVV.

This clone has just one count. The chain couples TRBV29-1 to TRBJ2-7, with a weak D call TRBD1 (6 bases). Trimming stripped 4 bases from V and 3 bases from J, with 16 bases between. The CDR3 covers 14 residues. CDR1 and CDR2 (germline): SQVTM, ANQGSEA. CDR3 coding DNA: TGCAGCGTTGTTATCAGGGACACCTTCTACGAGCAGTACTTC. Amino acids: CSVVIRDTFYEQYF.